This record looks at one TCR beta chain sequence and its context. This record comes from a study of blood T cell repertoires in COVID-19. Clones were sequenced by immunoSEQ multiplex PCR, and TCRdb holds only the in-frame ones, with some missing. The sample holds over 150,000 clones, around 79% seen once. This CDR3 is 17 amino acids long. Germline values: CDR1 LNHDA, CDR2 SQIVND (reference sequence). The ends lost 8 bases at V and 6 bases at J; junction bases unmatched: 11. This TCR derives from a woman aged 70-85 years with acute or convalescent COVID-19. Sample: peripheral blood. This sequence joins TRBV19 and TRBJ2-2; 14 bases map to TRBD2. The CDR3 here is CASATSGRAGRSGELFF. The CDR3 DNA follows: TGTGCCAGTGCGACTAGCGGGAGGGCCGGCCGATCCGGGGAGCTGTTTTTT.